Listed below are T cell receptor beta chains from one sample, sequenced in a study of a mutant IDH1 vaccine in newly diagnosed glioma. These receptors' targets are unknown. Method: immunoSEQ multiplex PCR; TCRdb's copy keeps in-frame clones and lacks some. Of tens of thousands of clones detected, around 82% appear once; the ten largest clones hold less than 15%. The material sequenced was PBMCs, taken from a glioma patient whose treatment included an IDH1 peptide vaccine. These receptors came from a man aged 18 to 35 with glioma. CDR3s include the opening cysteine and the closing phenylalanine or tryptophan. D genes are given only for firm matches. For some rows the clone size is stated as once, few or many, or as a class when expanded; others skip it.

>-|-|TRBJ1-1|TRBV28
TGTGCCAGCAGTTTCTATGACATGAACACTGAAGCTTTCTTT
CASSFYDMNTEAFF
>-|TRBD1|TRBJ1-2|TRBV14
TGTGCCAGCAGCCAAGGATGGGACAGGCTCGGCTACACCTTC
CASSQGWDRLGYTF
>-|-|TRBJ1-2|TRBV25-1
TGTGCCAGCACCCGCGAGGGTTTGAAGGGCTACACCTTC
CASTREGLKGYTF
>once|-|TRBJ1-4|TRBV5-4
TGTGCCAGCAGCTTGTCGGGGGCCGGTGAAAAACTGTTTTTT
CASSLSGAGEKLFF
>-|-|TRBJ1-1|TRBV6-6
TGTGCCAGCAACCTCGGGAGGGGAGTCGGAGCTTTCTTT
CASNLGRGVGAFF
>-|-|TRBJ2-4|TRBV27
TGTGCCAGCAGTCGTGCGTTGGGAGCTATACTAGCCAAAAACATTCAGTACTTC
CASSRALGAILAKNIQYF
>-|TRBD1|TRBJ2-1|TRBV30
TGTGCCTGGAGTGTACTTGGCAGGGGGCGGAATGAGCAGTTCTTC
CAWSVLGRGRNEQFF
>once|TRBD2|TRBJ2-6|TRBV27
TGTGCCAGCAGTCCCGGGGGGTCTGGGGCCAACGTCCTGACTTTC
CASSPGGSGANVLTF
>-|TRBD2|TRBJ2-2|TRBV4-1
TGCGCCAGCAGCCAAGAAGCGGGGGGGCTATCCGGGGAGCTGTTTTTT
CASSQEAGGLSGELFF
>-|-|TRBJ1-2|TRBV30
TGTGCCTGGAGTGGGGGGGCGTATGGCTACACCTTC
CAWSGGAYGYTF
>-|TRBD1|TRBJ2-7|TRBV5-4
TGTGCCAGCAGCAAAGACCCCGGGACAGGGCACTACGAGCAGTACTTC
CASSKDPGTGHYEQYF
>-|TRBD1|TRBJ1-1|TRBV5-6
TGTGCCAGCAGCTATAGACAGGGGACTTACACTGAAGCTTTCTTT
CASSYRQGTYTEAFF
>-|TRBD1|TRBJ1-1|TRBV5-6
TGTGCCAGCACCCTTTTTTTCGGACAGGGGGAGGTGGGGTTT
CASTLFFGQGEVGF
>-|-|TRBJ1-1|TRBV7-9
TGTGCCAGCAGCTTAGAACTGGGTATTACTGAAGCTTTCTTT
CASSLELGITEAFF
>-|-|TRBJ1-1|TRBV7-2
TGTGCCAGCAGCCTCGGGGGGACCGTGAACACTGAAGCTTTCTTT
CASSLGGTVNTEAFF
>-|TRBD2|TRBJ2-2|TRBV7-8
TGTGCCAGCAGCCCCCGAGTTGGGACTAGCAGGAACACCGGGGAGCTGTTTTTT
CASSPRVGTSRNTGELFF
>-|TRBD1|TRBJ1-2|TRBV19
TGTGCCAGTATAAAGACAGGGGATGGCTACACCTTC
CASIKTGDGYTF
>-|TRBD2|TRBJ2-3|TRBV7-3
TGTGCCAGCAGCTTCGGGGGGTCCACAGATACGCAGTATTTT
CASSFGGSTDTQYF
>-|-|TRBJ1-6|TRBV6-4
TGTGCCAGCAGTGAGGACTATAATTCACCCCTCCACTTT
CASSEDYNSPLHF
>-|-|TRBJ1-4|TRBV28
TGTGCCACCCTTACTCGCGCGACTAATGAAAAACTGTTTTTT
CATLTRATNEKLFF
>-|TRBD2|TRBJ2-1|TRBV19
TGTGCCAGTAGTATTCAGACTAGCGGGGGCCCTAGCTCCTACAATGAGCAGTTCTTC
CASSIQTSGGPSSYNEQFF
>-|TRBD2|TRBJ2-1|TRBV7-2
TGTGCCAGCAGCCCTAGGATGGGACTAGTTGTCCATGAGCAGTTCTTC
CASSPRMGLVVHEQFF
>-|-|TRBJ2-3|TRBV19
TGTGCCAGTAGTGTGGATAGGGGAGATACGCAGTATTTT
CASSVDRGDTQYF
>-|-|TRBJ1-3|TRBV30
TGTGCCTGGAGTGAGTTTCTCTTCGTATATTTT
CAWSEFLFVYF
>-|-|TRBJ1-1|TRBV7-9
TGTGCCAGCAGCCCGACGGCCTTACAAGCTTTCTTT
CASSPTALQAFF
>-|-|TRBJ1-2|TRBV5-1
TGCGCCAGCAGCTTGGACCGGCAGACCTATGGCTACACCTTC
CASSLDRQTYGYTF
>-|-|TRBJ1-1|TRBV4-1
TGCGCCAGCAGCCAAGATGGGCCAGGCACTGAAGCTTTCTTT
CASSQDGPGTEAFF
>-|-|TRBJ1-1|TRBV18
TGTGCCAGCTCACCAATCGAGGGGGGTACTGAAGCTTTCTTT
CASSPIEGGTEAFF
>-|-|TRBJ1-1|TRBV11-2
TGTGCCAGCAGCTTAGATTTGGCAGGGGAAGCTTTCTTT
CASSLDLAGEAFF
>-|-|TRBJ1-4|TRBV10-1
TGCGCCAGCAGTGAAGGTATGCTTAATGAAAAACTGTTTTTT
CASSEGMLNEKLFF
>few|-|TRBJ1-2|TRBV6-5
TGTGCCAGCAGTTACTCGTCAGCGACCTATGGCTACACCTTC
CASSYSSATYGYTF
>-|TRBD2|TRBJ2-5|TRBV2
TGTGCCAGCAGTGAAGCGCTGCTAGCGGGGGGCAATCAAGAGACCCAGTACTTC
CASSEALLAGGNQETQYF
>-|TRBD1|TRBJ1-5|TRBV12-5
TGTGCTAGTGGTTATCAGACAGGGAGCGGGCAGCCCCAGCATTTT
CASGYQTGSGQPQHF
>-|TRBD2|TRBJ2-1|TRBV6-6
TGTGCCAGCAAAGGTCCGGGACTAGCGAGCAATGAGCAGTTCTTC
CASKGPGLASNEQFF
>-|-|TRBJ2-7|TRBV4-3
TGCGCCAGCAGCCAGGAGCGAGGGTTCTACGAGCAGTACTTC
CASSQERGFYEQYF
>-|TRBD2|TRBJ2-7|TRBV6-5
TGTGCCAGCAGTTACTCGACTTGGGGGGGCTACGAGCAGTACTTC
CASSYSTWGGYEQYF
>-|TRBD1|TRBJ2-5|TRBV5-6
TGTGCCAGCAGCTTAAGAACAGGGGGCCAAGAGACCCAGTACTTC
CASSLRTGGQETQYF
>-|-|TRBJ2-7|TRBV6-1
TGTGCCAGCAGGGGGAGGAGCTCCTACGAGCAGTACTTC
CASRGRSSYEQYF
>-|-|TRBJ2-2|TRBV9
TGTGCCAGCAGCGTCTTGGCCCACACCGGGGAGCTGTTTTTT
CASSVLAHTGELFF
>once|-|TRBJ2-7|TRBV2
TGTGCCAGCAGTCTAAGTTCGGGGGCCCGCTACGAGCAGTACTTC
CASSLSSGARYEQYF
>-|-|TRBJ1-6|TRBV7-2
TGTGCCAGCAGCTTAGCAGAACCCCTCCACTTT
CASSLAEPLHF
>-|TRBD2|TRBJ2-5|TRBV11-2
TGTGCCAGCAGCCCGGGACTAGCGGGCACCTTCCAAGAGACCCAGTACTTC
CASSPGLAGTFQETQYF
>-|-|TRBJ1-2|TRBV5-4
TGTGCCAGCAGCCTAACCAGGGGTACTTACTATGGCTACACCTTC
CASSLTRGTYYGYTF
>once|TRBD1|TRBJ1-5|TRBV7-9
TGTGCCAGCAGCGACAGGGAAGGTCAGCCCCAGCATTTT
CASSDREGQPQHF
>-|-|TRBJ2-7|TRBV4-2
TGTGCCAGCAGCCAAGACCCGGGCACCTACGAGCAGTACTTC
CASSQDPGTYEQYF
>-|-|TRBJ1-1|TRBV9
TGTGCCAGCGGGGAGGGGACCGCCGAGGGGGCTTTCTTT
CASGEGTAEGAFF
>-|TRBD1|TRBJ1-2|TRBV6-5
TGTGCCAGCAGAGACAGGGTAGGGGATGGCTACACCTTC
CASRDRVGDGYTF
>few|-|TRBJ1-1|TRBV4-2
TGTGCCAGCAGCCAAGCCTCGACCCGTACTGAAGCTTTCTTT
CASSQASTRTEAFF
>-|TRBD1|TRBJ2-1|TRBV4-3
TGCGCCAGCAGCCAGCGGACAGGGGATAATGAGCAGTTCTTC
CASSQRTGDNEQFF